Included here is one TCR beta chain sequence, with context. The antigen remains undetermined. This specimen belongs to a study of cytomegalovirus exposure and HLA in healthy donors. Germline assignment: CDR1 SEHNR and CDR2 FQNEAQ (reference sequence). The junction had 16 bases not matched to a gene; V was cut back by 4 bases and J by 3 bases. This CDR3 comprises 18 residues. The PCR made use of 60 Vbeta and 13 Jbeta primers. Profiled with immunoSEQ multiplex PCR; TCRdb holds only in-frame clones, not every one. The sample comprises approximately 100,000 clones, roughly 80% of which are singletons, and 2.5% rests with the top ten. The study, taken as a whole, reports: Highly shared variants forming one cluster were likely a sequencing artifact.

The sequence was obtained from a man between 40 and 49 years old in good health and CMV-seronegative. The sequenced sample was PBMCs. The V call is TRBV7-9, the J call TRBJ2-7, with 9 nucleotides matching TRBD2. The CDR3 spells CASSSPSSGGARGYEQYF. The CDR3 DNA reads TGTGCCAGCAGCTCCCCAAGTAGCGGGGGTGCAAGAGGCTACGAGCAGTACTTC.